The clone carrying this TCR beta chain was recorded once. The CDR3 totals 14 residues. The V gene lost 3 bases and the J gene lost 4 bases, with 13 bases spanning the gap. The germline CDR1 and CDR2 sequences are SGHRS and YFSETQ. Participant ages covered about 18 to 89 years across around 22 US areas. Assignments of participants to cohorts depended upon their own reported clinical history. Some clones are missing from TCRdb's copy, which holds only in-frame ones; the method was immunoSEQ multiplex PCR. The table lists 250,000 to 350,000 clones, about nine tenths of them singletons, with 8.5% to 12% in the top ten. This sample is drawn from a study of blood T cell repertoires in COVID-19.

Sequenced input: PBMCs or T cells enriched from blood (not recorded which). This chain uses TRBV5-1 with TRBJ1-2; D gene unclear. This TCR came from a woman aged 18-29 years who had recovered from COVID-19. CDR3 loop: CASSYSKEGYGYTF. The CDR3 bases are TGCGCCAGCAGCTATAGTAAGGAGGGCTATGGCTACACCTTC.